The clone carrying this T cell receptor (beta chain) was seen a few times. Additional DNA sequences in this sample encode the identical CDR3. This specimen belongs to a study of blood T cell repertoires in COVID-19. Study-level background: COVID-19 samples from acute and convalescent phases originated in the United States, Italy and Spain. The cDNA or gDNA used as material had been derived from T cells, B-cell-depleted T cells, or PBMCs.

Seattle researchers signed up patients amid active infection and tracked them longitudinally. In the authors' workflow: Cell counts per sample came from amplifying reference gene primers. TCRdb keeps only in-frame clones here, not all; method: immunoSEQ multiplex PCR. V, J and clone size derive from that table, while D and trimming were established from the DNA sequence. The sample shows roughly 380,000 clones, approximately 89% of them seen only once. Trimming took off 3 bases at V and 1 base at J, with 6 bases between the two ends. Germline assignment: CDR1 KGHSH and CDR2 LQKENI. The CDR3 is 13 amino acids.

The clonotype was recovered from a woman aged 60-75 years with COVID-19, enrolled during active disease. This sequence joins TRBV18 and TRBJ1-1; D may be TRBD1 (6 bases). Sequenced material: peripheral blood. In DNA, the CDR3 is TGTGCCAGCTCACCCAGGGGGAACACTGAAGCTTTCTTT. This encodes CASSPRGNTEAFF.